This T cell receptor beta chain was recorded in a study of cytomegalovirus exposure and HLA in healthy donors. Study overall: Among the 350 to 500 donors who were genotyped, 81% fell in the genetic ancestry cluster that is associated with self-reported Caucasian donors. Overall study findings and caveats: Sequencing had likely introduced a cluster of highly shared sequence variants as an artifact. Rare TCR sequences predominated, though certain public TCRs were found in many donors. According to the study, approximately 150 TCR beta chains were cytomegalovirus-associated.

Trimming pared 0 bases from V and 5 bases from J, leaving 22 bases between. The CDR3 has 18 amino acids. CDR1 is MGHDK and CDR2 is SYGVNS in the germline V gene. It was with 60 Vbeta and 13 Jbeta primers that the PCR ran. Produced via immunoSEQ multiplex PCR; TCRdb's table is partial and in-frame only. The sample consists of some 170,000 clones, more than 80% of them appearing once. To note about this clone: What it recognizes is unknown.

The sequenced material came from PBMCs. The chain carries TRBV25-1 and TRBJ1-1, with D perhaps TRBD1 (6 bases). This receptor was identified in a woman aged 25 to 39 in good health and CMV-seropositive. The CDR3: CASSEYLFVGAHLTEAFF. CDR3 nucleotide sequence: TGTGCCAGCAGTGAATATCTGTTCGTGGGGGCGCATTTAACTGAAGCTTTCTTT.